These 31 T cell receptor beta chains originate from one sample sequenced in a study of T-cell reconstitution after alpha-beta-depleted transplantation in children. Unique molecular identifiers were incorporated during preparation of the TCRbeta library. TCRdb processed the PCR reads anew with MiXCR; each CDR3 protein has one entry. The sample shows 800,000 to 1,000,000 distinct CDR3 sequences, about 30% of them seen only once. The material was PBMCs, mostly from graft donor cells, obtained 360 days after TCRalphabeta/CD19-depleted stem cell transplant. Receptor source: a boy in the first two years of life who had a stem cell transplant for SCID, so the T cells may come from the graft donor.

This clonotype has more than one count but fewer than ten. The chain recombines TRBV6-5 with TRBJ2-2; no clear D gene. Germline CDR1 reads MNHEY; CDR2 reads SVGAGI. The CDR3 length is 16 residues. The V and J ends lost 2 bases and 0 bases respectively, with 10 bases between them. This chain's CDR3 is CASSYDAAPNTGELFF. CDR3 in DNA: TGTGCCAGCAGTTACGATGCCGCCCCGAACACCGGGGAGCTGTTTTTT.

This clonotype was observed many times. The CDR3 here is CASSLGPNLNTEAFF. The CDR3 coding sequence is TGTGCCAGCAGTCTTGGTCCCAATCTTAACACTGAAGCTTTCTTT. The chain couples TRBV12-3 or TRBV12-4 to TRBJ1-1; D gene uncertain. The V gene lost 5 bases and the J gene lost 2 bases, with 15 bases spanning the gap. The CDR3 is made up of 15 amino acids.

This CDR3 reads CSVSVSGANVLTF. Written as DNA, the CDR3 is TGCAGCGTTTCGGTCTCTGGGGCCAACGTCCTGACTTTC. The genes are TRBV29-1 and TRBJ2-6; D not certain. Germline CDR1 reads SQVTM; CDR2 reads ANQGSEA. The V gene lost 5 bases and the J gene lost 0 bases, with 5 bases spanning the gap. The CDR3 consists of 13 residues.

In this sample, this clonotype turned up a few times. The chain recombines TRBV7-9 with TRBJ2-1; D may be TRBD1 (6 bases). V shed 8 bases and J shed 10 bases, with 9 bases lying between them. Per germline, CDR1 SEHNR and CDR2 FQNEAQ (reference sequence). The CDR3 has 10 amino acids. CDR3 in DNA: TGTGCCAGCGACGGACAGGAGCAGTTCTTC. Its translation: CASDGQEQFF.

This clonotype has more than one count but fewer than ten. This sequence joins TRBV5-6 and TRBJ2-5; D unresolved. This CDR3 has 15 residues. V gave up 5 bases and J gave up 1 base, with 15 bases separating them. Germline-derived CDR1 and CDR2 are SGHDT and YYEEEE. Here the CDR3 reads CASRQGRGFQETQYF. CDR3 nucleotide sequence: TGTGCCAGCAGACAAGGTCGAGGTTTCCAAGAGACCCAGTACTTC. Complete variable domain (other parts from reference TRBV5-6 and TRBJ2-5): DAGVTQSPTHLIKTRGQQVTLRCSPKSGHDTVSWYQQALGQGPQFIFQYYEEEERQRGNFPDRFSGHQFPNYSSELNVNALLLGDSALYLCASRQGRGFQETQYFGPGTRLLVL.

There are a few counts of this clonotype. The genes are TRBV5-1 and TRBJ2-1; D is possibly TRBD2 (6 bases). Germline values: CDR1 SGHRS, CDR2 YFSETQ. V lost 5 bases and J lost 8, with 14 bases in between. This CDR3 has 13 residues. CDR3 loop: CASRGTGTYEQFF. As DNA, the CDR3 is TGCGCCAGCAGGGGGACTGGAACCTATGAGCAGTTCTTC.

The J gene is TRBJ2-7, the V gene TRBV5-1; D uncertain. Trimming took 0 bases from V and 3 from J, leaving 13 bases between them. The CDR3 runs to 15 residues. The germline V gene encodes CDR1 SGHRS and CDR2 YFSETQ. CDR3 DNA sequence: TGCGCCAGCAGCTTGGTGCGGAATCAAAACTACGAGCAGTACTTC. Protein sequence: CASSLVRNQNYEQYF.

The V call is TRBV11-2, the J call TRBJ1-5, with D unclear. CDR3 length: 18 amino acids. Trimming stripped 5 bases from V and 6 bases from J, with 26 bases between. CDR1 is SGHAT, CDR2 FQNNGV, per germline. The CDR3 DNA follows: TGTGCCAGCAGCCCCCTCCGGCGTAGGCCTGGGTTGGGTCAGCCCCAGCATTTT. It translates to CASSPLRRRPGLGQPQHF.

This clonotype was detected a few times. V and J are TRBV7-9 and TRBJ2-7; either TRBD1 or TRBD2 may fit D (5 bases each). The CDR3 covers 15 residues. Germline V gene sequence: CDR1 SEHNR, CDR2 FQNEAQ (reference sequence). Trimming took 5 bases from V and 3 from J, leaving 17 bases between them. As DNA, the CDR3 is TGTGCCAGCAGCGCCGGTAAGGGACGGATCTACGAGCAGTACTTC. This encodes CASSAGKGRIYEQYF.

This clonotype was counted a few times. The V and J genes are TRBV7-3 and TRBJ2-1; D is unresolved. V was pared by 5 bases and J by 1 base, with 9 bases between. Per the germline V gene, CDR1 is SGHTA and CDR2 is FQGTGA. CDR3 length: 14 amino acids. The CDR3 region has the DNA TGTGCCAGCAGCCGCCTGGGATCCTACAATGAGCAGTTCTTC. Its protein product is CASSRLGSYNEQFF.

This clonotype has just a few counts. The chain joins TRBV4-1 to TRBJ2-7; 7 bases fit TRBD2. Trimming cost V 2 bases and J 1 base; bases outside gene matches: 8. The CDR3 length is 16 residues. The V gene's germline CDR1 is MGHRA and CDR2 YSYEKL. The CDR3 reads CASSQPTSELSYEQYF. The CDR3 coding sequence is TGCGCCAGCAGCCAACCAACTAGCGAACTTTCCTACGAGCAGTACTTC.

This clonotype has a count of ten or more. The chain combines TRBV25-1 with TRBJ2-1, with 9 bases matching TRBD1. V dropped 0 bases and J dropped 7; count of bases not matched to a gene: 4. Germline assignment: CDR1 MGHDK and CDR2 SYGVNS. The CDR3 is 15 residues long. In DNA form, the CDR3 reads TGTGCCAGCAGTGAATATAACAGGGGGCGGAATGAGCAGTTCTTC. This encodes CASSEYNRGRNEQFF.

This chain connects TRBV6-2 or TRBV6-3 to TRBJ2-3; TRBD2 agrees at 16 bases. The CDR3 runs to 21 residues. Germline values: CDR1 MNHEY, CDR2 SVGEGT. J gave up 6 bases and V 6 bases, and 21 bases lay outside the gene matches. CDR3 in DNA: TGTGCCAGCAGACCATCTCCGGGACTAGCGGGGGGGCCCGGAATATCGGATACGCAGTATTTT. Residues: CASRPSPGLAGGPGISDTQYF.

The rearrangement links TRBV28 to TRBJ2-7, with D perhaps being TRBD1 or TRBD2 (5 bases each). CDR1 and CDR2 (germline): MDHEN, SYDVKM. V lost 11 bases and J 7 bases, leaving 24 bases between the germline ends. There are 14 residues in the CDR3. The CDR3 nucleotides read TGTGCCGAGAGCCGGGACGGAAGCATGAGGGAGCAGTACTTC. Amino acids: CAESRDGSMREQYF.

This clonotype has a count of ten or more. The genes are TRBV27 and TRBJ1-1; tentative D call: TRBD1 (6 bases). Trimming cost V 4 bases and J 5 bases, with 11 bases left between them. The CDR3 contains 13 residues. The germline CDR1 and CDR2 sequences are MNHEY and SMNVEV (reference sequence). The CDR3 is CASSYRARTEAFF. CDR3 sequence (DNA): TGTGCCAGCAGTTACAGGGCGAGGACTGAAGCTTTCTTT.

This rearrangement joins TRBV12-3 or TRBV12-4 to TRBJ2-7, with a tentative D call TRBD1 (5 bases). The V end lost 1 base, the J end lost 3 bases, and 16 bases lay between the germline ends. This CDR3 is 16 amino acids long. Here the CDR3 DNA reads TGTGCCAGCAGTTTAGTAGGGGCAGGGCAGGTCTACGAGCAGTACTTC. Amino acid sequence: CASSLVGAGQVYEQYF.

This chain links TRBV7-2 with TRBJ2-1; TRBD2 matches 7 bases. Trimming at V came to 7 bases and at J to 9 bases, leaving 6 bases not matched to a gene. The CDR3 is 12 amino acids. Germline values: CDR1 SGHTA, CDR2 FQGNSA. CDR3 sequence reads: CASISGGGEQFF. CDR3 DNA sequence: TGTGCCAGCATCTCGGGCGGGGGTGAGCAGTTCTTC.

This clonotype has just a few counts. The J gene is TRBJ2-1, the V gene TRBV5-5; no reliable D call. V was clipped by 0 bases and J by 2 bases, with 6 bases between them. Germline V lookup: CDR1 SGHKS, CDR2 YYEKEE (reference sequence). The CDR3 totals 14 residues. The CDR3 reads CASSLAQAYNEQFF. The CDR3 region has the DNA TGTGCCAGCAGCTTGGCTCAAGCCTACAATGAGCAGTTCTTC.

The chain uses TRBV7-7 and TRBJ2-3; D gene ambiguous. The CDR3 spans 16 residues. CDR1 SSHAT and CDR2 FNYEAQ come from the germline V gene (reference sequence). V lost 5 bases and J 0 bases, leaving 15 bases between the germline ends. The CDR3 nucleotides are TGTGCCAGCAGCCCCCGACCCACGCAGAGCACAGATACGCAGTATTTT. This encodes CASSPRPTQSTDTQYF.

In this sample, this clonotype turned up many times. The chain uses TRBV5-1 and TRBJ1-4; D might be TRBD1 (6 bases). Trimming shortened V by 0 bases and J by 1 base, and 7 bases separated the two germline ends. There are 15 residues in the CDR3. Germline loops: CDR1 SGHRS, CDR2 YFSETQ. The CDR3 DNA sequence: TGCGCCAGCAGCTTGGAAGGGGGAACTAATGAAAAACTGTTTTTT. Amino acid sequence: CASSLEGGTNEKLFF.

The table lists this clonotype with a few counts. The CDR3 protein is CASSGAGATDTQYF. CDR3 nucleotides: TGTGCCAGCAGCGGGGCAGGAGCTACAGATACGCAGTATTTT. The chain couples TRBV9 to TRBJ2-3, with no clear D. Trimming stripped 3 bases from V and 3 bases from J, with 11 bases between. Germline CDR1 is SGDLS and CDR2 is YYNGEE. The CDR3 extends over 14 amino acids.

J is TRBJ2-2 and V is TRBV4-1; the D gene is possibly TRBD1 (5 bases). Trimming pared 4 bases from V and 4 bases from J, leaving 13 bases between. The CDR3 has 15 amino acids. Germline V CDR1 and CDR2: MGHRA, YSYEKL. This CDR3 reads CASSRGEGVTGELFF. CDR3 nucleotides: TGCGCCAGCAGCCGAGGAGAAGGGGTCACCGGGGAGCTGTTTTTT.

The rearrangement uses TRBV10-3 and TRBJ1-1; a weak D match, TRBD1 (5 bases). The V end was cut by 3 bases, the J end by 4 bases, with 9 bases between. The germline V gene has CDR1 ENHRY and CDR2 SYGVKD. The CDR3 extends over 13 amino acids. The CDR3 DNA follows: TGTGCCATCAGTGACGGGGCAGGCACTGAAGCTTTCTTT. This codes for CAISDGAGTEAFF.

CDR3 in amino acids: CASSSTSGGSYEQYF. CDR3 sequence (DNA): TGTGCCAGCAGCTCGACTAGCGGGGGATCCTACGAGCAGTACTTC. The chain links TRBV4-2 to TRBJ2-7, with TRBD2 identical over 12 bases. The V segment lost 5 bases and the J segment 1 base; nucleotides outside the gene matches: 3. CDR3 length: 15 amino acids. Germline CDR1 and CDR2: LGHNA and YNFKEQ.

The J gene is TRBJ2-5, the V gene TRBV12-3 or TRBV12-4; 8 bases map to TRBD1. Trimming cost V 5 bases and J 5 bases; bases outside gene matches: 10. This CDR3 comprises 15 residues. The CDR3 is CASSRNQGARETQYF. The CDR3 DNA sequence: TGTGCCAGCAGTCGAAATCAGGGGGCGCGGGAGACCCAGTACTTC.

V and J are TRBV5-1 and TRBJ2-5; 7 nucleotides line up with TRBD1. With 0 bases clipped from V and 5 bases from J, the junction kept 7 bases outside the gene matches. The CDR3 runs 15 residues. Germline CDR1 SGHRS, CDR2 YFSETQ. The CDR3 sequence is CASSLGTGPRETQYF. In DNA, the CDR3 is TGCGCCAGCAGCTTGGGGACAGGCCCCAGGGAGACCCAGTACTTC.

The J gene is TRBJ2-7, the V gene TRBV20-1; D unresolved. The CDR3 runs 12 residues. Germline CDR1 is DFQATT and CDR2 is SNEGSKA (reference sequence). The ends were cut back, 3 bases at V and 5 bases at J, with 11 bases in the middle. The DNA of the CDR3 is TGCAGTGCTAGGAGCTCGGCGAACGAGCAGTACTTC. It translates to CSARSSANEQYF.

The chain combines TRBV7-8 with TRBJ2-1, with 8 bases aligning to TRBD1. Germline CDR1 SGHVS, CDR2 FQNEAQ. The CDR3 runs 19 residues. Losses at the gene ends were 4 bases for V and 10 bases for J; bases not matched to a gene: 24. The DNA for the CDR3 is TGTGCCAGCAGCTCAACGGCAGGGACAGGTGGAACATCGACAAGAGAGCAGTTCTTC. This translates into CASSSTAGTGGTSTREQFF.

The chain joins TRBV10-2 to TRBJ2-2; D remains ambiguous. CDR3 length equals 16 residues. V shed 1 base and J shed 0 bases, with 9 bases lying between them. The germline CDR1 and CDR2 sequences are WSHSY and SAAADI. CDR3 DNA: TGCGCCAGCAGTGAGTGGGTCGGTTCGAACACCGGGGAGCTGTTTTTT. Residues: CASSEWVGSNTGELFF.

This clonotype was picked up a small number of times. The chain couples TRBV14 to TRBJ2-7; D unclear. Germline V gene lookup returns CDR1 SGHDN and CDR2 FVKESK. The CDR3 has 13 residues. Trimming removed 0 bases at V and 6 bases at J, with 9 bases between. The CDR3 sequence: CASSQEGVGEQYF. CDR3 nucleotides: TGTGCCAGCAGCCAAGAAGGAGTGGGCGAGCAGTACTTC.

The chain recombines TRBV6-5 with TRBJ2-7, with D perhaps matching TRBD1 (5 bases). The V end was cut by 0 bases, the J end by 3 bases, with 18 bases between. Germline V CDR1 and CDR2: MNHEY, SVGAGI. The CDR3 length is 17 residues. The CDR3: CASSYSIGVGIYYEQYF. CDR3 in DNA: TGTGCCAGCAGTTACTCAATAGGGGTTGGGATATACTACGAGCAGTACTTC.